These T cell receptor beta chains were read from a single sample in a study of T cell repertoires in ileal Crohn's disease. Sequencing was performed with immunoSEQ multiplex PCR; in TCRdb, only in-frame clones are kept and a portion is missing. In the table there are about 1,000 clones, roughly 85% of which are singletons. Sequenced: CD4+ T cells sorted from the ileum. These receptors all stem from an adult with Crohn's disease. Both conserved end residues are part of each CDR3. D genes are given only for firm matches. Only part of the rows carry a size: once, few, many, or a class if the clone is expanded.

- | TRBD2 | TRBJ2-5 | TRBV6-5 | CASTPSGIGETQYF | TGTGCCAGCACCCCTAGCGGGATTGGGGAGACCCAGTACTTC
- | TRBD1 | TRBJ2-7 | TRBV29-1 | CSVPGQGNEQYF | TGCAGCGTTCCGGGACAGGGGAACGAGCAGTACTTC
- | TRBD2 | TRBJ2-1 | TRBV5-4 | CASSRRLAGYNEQFF | TGTGCCAGCAGCCGACGACTAGCGGGGTACAATGAGCAGTTCTTC
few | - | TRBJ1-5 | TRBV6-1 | CASSEALIGDSNQPQHF | TGTGCCAGCAGTGAGGCCTTAATAGGGGATAGCAATCAGCCCCAGCATTTT
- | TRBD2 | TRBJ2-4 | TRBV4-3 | CASSQGREGTKNIQYF | TGCGCCAGCAGCCAAGGGCGGGAGGGTACCAAAAACATTCAGTACTTC
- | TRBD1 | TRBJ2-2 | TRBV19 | CASGQGGVGAGELFF | TGTGCCAGCGGACAGGGTGGCGTCGGGGCCGGGGAGCTGTTTTTT
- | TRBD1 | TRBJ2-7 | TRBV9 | CASSHRQGFSYEQYF | TGTGCCAGCAGCCACCGACAGGGGTTCTCCTACGAGCAGTACTTC
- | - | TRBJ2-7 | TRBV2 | CASKDTAYEQYF | TGTGCCAGCAAGGACACAGCCTACGAGCAGTACTTC
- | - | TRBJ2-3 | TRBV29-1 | CSPREISTDTQYF | TGCAGCCCACGGGAGATCAGCACAGATACGCAGTATTTT
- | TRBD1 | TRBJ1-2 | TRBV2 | CASRAGTGVSANFGGYGYTF | TGTGCCAGCAGAGCCGGGACAGGGGTTTCTGCCAATTTCGGGGGCTATGGCTACACCTTC
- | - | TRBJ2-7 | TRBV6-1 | CASRNPQTGNEQYF | TGTGCCAGCAGGAATCCTCAAACAGGGAACGAGCAGTACTTC
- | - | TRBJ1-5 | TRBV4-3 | CASSQDSGNQPQHF | TGCGCCAGCAGCCAAGACAGTGGCAATCAGCCCCAGCATTTT
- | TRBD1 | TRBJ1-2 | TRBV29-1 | CSVARDRGHGGYTF | TGCAGCGTCGCCCGGGACAGGGGGCATGGAGGCTACACCTTC
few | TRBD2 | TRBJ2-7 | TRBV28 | CASSSPGLAGGGSYEQYF | TGTGCCAGCAGTTCTCCGGGACTAGCGGGAGGAGGTTCCTACGAGCAGTACTTC
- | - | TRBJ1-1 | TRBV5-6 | CASSYSDSRSTEAFF | TGTGCCAGCAGCTATTCGGACAGCAGAAGCACTGAAGCTTTCTTT
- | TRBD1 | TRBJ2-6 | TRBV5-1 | CASSPGQGSSGANVLTF | TGCGCCAGCAGCCCGGGACAGGGAAGCTCTGGGGCCAACGTCCTGACTTTC
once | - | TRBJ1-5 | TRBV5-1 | CASSLVVGRVHFNQPQHF | TGCGCCAGCAGCTTGGTAGTTGGCAGGGTTCATTTCAATCAGCCCCAGCATTTT
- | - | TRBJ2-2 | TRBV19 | CASSISGVPGELFF | TGTGCCAGTAGTATCTCCGGGGTGCCCGGGGAGCTGTTTTTT
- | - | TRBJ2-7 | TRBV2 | CASKPEGVEQYF | TGTGCCAGCAAACCCGAGGGGGTCGAGCAGTACTTC
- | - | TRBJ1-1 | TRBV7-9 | CASSLEWGGTEAFF | TGTGCCAGCAGCTTAGAATGGGGAGGGACTGAAGCTTTCTTT
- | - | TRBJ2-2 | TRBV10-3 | CAISGGYTNTGELFF | TGTGCCATCAGTGGCGGATACACGAACACCGGGGAGCTGTTTTTT
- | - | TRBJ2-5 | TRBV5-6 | CASSLFLPGSEETQYF | TGTGCCAGCAGCTTGTTTTTGCCGGGGAGCGAGGAGACCCAGTACTTC
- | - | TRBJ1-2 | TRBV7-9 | CASSFEDYGYTF | TGTGCCAGCAGCTTCGAGGATTATGGCTACACCTTC
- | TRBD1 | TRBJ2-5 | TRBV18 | CASSRTGGSVETQYF | TGTGCCAGCTCGAGGACAGGGGGCTCGGTAGAGACCCAGTACTTC
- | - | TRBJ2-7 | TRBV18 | CASSRDGTYEQYF | TGTGCCAGCTCGCGGGACGGCACCTACGAGCAGTACTTC
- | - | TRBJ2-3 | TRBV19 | CASRGAGGTDTQYF | TGTGCCAGTAGAGGGGCAGGGGGGACAGATACGCAGTATTTT
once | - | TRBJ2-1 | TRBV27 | CASSLSRASGYNEQFF | TGTGCCAGCAGTTTATCCCGGGCCAGCGGCTACAATGAGCAGTTCTTC
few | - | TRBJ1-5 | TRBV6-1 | CASSEALVQPQHF | TGTGCCAGCAGTGAAGCGCTAGTTCAGCCCCAGCATTTT
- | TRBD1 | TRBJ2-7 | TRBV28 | CAIGRLAGGRYEQYF | TGTGCTATCGGAAGGCTCGCAGGGGGCAGGTACGAGCAGTACTTC
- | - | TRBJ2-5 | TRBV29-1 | CSVRLTGGETQYF | TGCAGCGTTCGTTTGACAGGTGGAGAGACCCAGTACTTC
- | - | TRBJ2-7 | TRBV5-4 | CASSLPREQEQYF | TGTGCCAGCAGCCTCCCACGGGAGCAGGAGCAGTACTTC
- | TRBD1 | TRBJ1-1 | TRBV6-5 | CASSLWDSDTEAFF | TGTGCCAGCAGCCTATGGGACAGTGACACTGAAGCTTTCTTT
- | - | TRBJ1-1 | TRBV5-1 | CATDSRFCSEAFF | TGCGCCACCGACAGTCGGTTTTGTTCTGAAGCTTTCTTT
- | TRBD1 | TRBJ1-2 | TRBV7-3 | CASSPGQGNYGYTF | TGTGCCAGCAGCCCCGGACAGGGAAACTATGGCTACACCTTC
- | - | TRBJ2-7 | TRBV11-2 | CASSLVSSSAYEQYF | TGTGCCAGCAGCTTAGTCTCCTCTAGCGCGTACGAGCAGTACTTC
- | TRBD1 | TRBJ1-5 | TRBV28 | CASSPTGDSNQPQHF | TGTGCCAGCAGTCCGACAGGGGATAGCAATCAGCCCCAGCATTTT
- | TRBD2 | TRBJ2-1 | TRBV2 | CASSQAGGNEQFF | TGTGCCAGCAGCCAAGCGGGGGGGAATGAGCAGTTCTTC
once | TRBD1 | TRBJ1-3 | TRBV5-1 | CASSVGQGGNTIYF | TGCGCCAGCAGCGTAGGACAGGGAGGAAACACCATATATTTT
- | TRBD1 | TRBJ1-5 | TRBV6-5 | CASSYSGTGLQPQHF | TGTGCCAGCAGTTACTCCGGGACAGGGCTTCAGCCCCAGCATTTT
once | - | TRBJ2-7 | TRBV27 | CASTILEGGNGYEQYF | TGTGCCAGCACTATCCTGGAGGGTGGGAACGGGTACGAGCAGTACTTC
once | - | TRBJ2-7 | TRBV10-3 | CAIGTGQKASEQYF | TGTGCCATCGGGACGGGACAAAAAGCCTCCGAGCAGTACTTC